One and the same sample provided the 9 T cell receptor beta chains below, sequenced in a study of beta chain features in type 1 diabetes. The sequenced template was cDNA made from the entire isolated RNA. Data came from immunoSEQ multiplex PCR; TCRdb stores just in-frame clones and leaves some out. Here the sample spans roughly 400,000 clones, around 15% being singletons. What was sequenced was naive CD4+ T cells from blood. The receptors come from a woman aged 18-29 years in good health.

This CDR3 reads CSVEARDFADTQYF. CDR3 nucleotides: TGCAGCGTTGAGGCCAGGGATTTCGCAGATACGCAGTATTTT. This chain links TRBV29-1 with TRBJ2-3, with D possibly matching TRBD1 (5 bases). The length of the CDR3 is 14 residues. Per germline, CDR1 SQVTM and CDR2 ANQGSEA. V lost 3 bases to trimming and J lost 4 bases, with 14 bases between them.

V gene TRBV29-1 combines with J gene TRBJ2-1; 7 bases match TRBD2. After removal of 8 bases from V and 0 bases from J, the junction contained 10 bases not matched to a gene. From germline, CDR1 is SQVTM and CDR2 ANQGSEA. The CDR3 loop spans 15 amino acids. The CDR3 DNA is TGCAGCTCCCCTAGCGGAGCGAGCTCCTACAATGAGCAGTTCTTC. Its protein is CSSPSGASSYNEQFF.

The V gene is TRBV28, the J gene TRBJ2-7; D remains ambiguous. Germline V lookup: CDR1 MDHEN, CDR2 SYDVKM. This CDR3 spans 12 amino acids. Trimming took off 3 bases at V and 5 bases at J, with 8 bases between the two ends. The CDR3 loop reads CASSFRQDEQYF. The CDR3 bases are TGTGCCAGCAGTTTCAGACAAGACGAGCAGTACTTC.

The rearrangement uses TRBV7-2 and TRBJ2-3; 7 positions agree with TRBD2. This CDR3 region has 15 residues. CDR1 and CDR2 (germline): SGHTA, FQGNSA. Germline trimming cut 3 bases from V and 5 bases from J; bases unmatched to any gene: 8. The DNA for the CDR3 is TGTGCCAGCAGCTTCCCTAGCGGCTTGGGAGATACGCAGTATTTT. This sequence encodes CASSFPSGLGDTQYF.

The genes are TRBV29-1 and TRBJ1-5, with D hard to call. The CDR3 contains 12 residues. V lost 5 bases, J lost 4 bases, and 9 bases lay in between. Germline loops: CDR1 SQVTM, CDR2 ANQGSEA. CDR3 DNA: TGCAGCGTTCGGGGTGGAAATCAGCCCCAGCATTTT. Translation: CSVRGGNQPQHF.

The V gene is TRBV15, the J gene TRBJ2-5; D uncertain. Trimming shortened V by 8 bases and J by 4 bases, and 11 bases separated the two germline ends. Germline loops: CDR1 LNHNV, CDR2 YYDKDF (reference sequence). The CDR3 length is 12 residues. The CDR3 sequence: CATALGRETQYF. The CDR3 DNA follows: TGTGCCACCGCCCTCGGTAGAGAGACCCAGTACTTC.

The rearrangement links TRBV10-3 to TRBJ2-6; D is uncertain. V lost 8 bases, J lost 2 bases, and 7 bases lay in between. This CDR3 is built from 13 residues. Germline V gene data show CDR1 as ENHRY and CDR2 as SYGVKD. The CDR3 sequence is CAIGAAGANVLTF. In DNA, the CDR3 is TGTGCCATCGGAGCAGCTGGGGCCAACGTCCTGACTTTC.

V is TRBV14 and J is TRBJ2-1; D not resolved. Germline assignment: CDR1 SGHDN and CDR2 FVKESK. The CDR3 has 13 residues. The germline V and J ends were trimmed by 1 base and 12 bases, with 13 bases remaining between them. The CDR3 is CASSQGGPGRQFF. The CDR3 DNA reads TGTGCCAGCAGCCAAGGAGGCCCCGGAAGGCAGTTCTTC.

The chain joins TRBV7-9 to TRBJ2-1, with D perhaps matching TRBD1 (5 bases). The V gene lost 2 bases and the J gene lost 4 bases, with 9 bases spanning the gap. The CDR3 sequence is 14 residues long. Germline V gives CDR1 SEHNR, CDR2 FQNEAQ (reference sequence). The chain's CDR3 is CASSLNQGYNEQFF. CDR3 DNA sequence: TGTGCCAGCAGCTTAAATCAGGGATACAATGAGCAGTTCTTC.